These 21 T cell receptor beta chains came from one sample sequenced in a study of graft-versus-host responses after intestinal transplantation. Intraepithelial and lamina propria lymphocytes were freed from processed graft tissue. The assay was immunoSEQ multiplex PCR, and TCRdb's table has in-frame clones only and misses some. The sample has about 63,000 clones, around 86% seen once. The sample consisted of ileum tissue, taken about 350 days after transplant. These TCRs come from a human patient who received an intestinal transplant, so some T cells may come from the graft donor.

The chain is built from TRBV28 and TRBJ1-3; D perhaps matches TRBD1 (5 bases). The CDR3 extends over 14 amino acids. The germline V gene encodes CDR1 MDHEN and CDR2 SYDVKM. With 8 bases removed from V and 4 bases from J, the gap between germline ends came to 15 bases. The CDR3 loop reads CASGGAGTGNTIYF. CDR3 nucleotides: TGTGCCAGCGGCGGGGCGGGGACCGGAAACACCATATATTTT.

The chain carries TRBV2 and TRBJ1-2; the D gene is possibly TRBD1 (5 bases). Trimming cost V 4 bases and J 4 bases, with 10 bases left between them. Germline CDR1 and CDR2: SNHLY and FYNNEI. There are 13 residues in the CDR3. CDR3 protein: CASSGQGSYGYTF. Written as DNA, the CDR3 is TGTGCCAGCAGTGGGCAGGGCAGCTATGGCTACACCTTC.

The chain has TRBV11-2 and TRBJ2-5; D assignment may be TRBD1 or TRBD2 (5 bases each). Germline V gives CDR1 SGHAT, CDR2 FQNNGV. CDR3 size: 13 residues. V shed 4 bases and J shed 3 bases, with 9 bases lying between them. The CDR3: CASSSGPKETQYF. Written as DNA, the CDR3 is TGTGCCAGCAGCTCGGGACCCAAAGAGACCCAGTACTTC.

The chain combines TRBV4-1 with TRBJ2-1, with D possibly matching TRBD1 (6 bases). Trimming pared 1 base from V and 8 bases from J, leaving 6 bases between. The CDR3 length is 12 residues. CDR1 MGHRA and CDR2 YSYEKL come from the germline V gene. CDR3 DNA: TGCGCCAGCAGCCAAGCAGGGGATGAGCAGTTCTTC. The encoded protein is CASSQAGDEQFF.

The chain has TRBV28 and TRBJ1-5, with D possibly matching TRBD1 (6 bases). The CDR3 length is 14 residues. CDR1 MDHEN and CDR2 SYDVKM come from the germline V gene. The V end was cut by 2 bases, the J end by 5 bases, with 10 bases between. CDR3 sequence reads: CASSLMQGYQPQHF. The CDR3 coding sequence is TGTGCCAGCAGTTTAATGCAGGGGTATCAGCCCCAGCATTTT.

For the CDR3, the DNA is TGTGCCAGCAGTTTACCTAGCGGGAGCCACGAGCAGTACTTC. This codes for CASSLPSGSHEQYF. J is TRBJ2-5 and V is TRBV28; 10 positions match TRBD2. The assigned J gene may be wrong: the sequence end matches TRBJ2-7 better. The CDR3 length is 14 residues. Germline CDR1 MDHEN, CDR2 SYDVKM.

The chain combines TRBV30 with TRBJ2-3; tentative D call: TRBD2 (5 bases). From germline, CDR1 is GTSNPN and CDR2 SVGIG (reference sequence). Deletions cut 5 bases from V and 1 base from J, with 13 bases between. The length of the CDR3 is 14 residues. In nucleotides, the CDR3 is TGTGCCTGGGCGGTAGCGCGAGGCACAGATACGCAGTATTTT. Translated: CAWAVARGTDTQYF.

The chain recombines TRBV5-1 with TRBJ1-5; TRBD1 might be the D (6 bases). Deletions cut 0 bases from V and 3 bases from J, with 10 bases between. Germline CDR1 SGHRS, CDR2 YFSETQ. The length of the CDR3 is 15 residues. CDR3: CASSLDRVDNQPQHF. The CDR3 bases are TGCGCCAGCAGCTTGGACAGGGTGGACAATCAGCCCCAGCATTTT.

The CDR3 region is CASSERPPGQLAETQYF. CDR3 coding DNA: TGTGCCAGCAGTGAACGTCCTCCGGGACAGTTGGCCGAGACCCAGTACTTC. The chain is built from TRBV6-1 and TRBJ2-5; 7 bases match TRBD1. This CDR3 comprises 17 residues. The V gene's germline CDR1 is MNHNS and CDR2 SASEGT. Unmatched junction bases numbered 14, after V lost 2 bases and J lost 5 bases.

The chain recombines TRBV4-1 with TRBJ1-5; tentative D call: TRBD1 (6 bases). Trimming shortened V by 4 bases and J by 1 base, and 14 bases separated the two germline ends. This CDR3 has 16 residues. Germline CDR1 reads MGHRA; CDR2 reads YSYEKL. The CDR3 is CASSPTGLESNQPQHF. In DNA form, the CDR3 reads TGCGCCAGCAGCCCTACAGGGCTTGAAAGCAATCAGCCCCAGCATTTT.

V usage is TRBV9 and J usage is TRBJ1-5, with a weak D call TRBD1 (5 bases). Trimming shortened V by 0 bases and J by 3 bases, and 7 bases separated the two germline ends. CDR1 is SGDLS and CDR2 is YYNGEE in the germline V gene. This CDR3 is 14 amino acids long. The CDR3 is CASSVGQTNQPQHF. CDR3 sequence (DNA): TGTGCCAGCAGCGTAGGACAGACCAATCAGCCCCAGCATTTT.

The chain recombines TRBV13 with TRBJ2-7; D might be TRBD1 or TRBD2, each matching 5 bases. V dropped 5 bases and J dropped 5 bases, with 13 bases sitting between them. Germline V gives CDR1 PRHDT, CDR2 FYEKMQ (reference sequence). This CDR3 region has 13 residues. This chain's CDR3 is CASSPEGQHEQYF. CDR3 bases: TGTGCCAGCAGCCCCGAGGGGCAACACGAGCAGTACTTC.

V usage is TRBV5-5 and J usage is TRBJ1-5; no reliable D call. The CDR3 length is 15 residues. The V gene lost 1 base and the J gene lost 1 base, with 9 bases spanning the gap. Germline V gene sequence: CDR1 SGHKS, CDR2 YYEKEE (reference sequence). The CDR3 coding sequence is TGTGCCAGCAGCTTGTATTCATTGAGCAATCAGCCCCAGCATTTT. This translates into CASSLYSLSNQPQHF.

This clone has just one count. The chain employs TRBV2 and TRBJ2-7; a weak D match, TRBD2 (7 bases). Trimming left V 8 bases short and J 6 bases short, with 20 bases between. The germline V gene has CDR1 SNHLY and CDR2 FYNNEI. CDR3 length: 14 amino acids. The CDR3 reads CASRRGGAIGEQYF. The CDR3 DNA sequence: TGTGCCAGCCGTAGGGGGGGGGCAATAGGCGAGCAGTACTTC.

The rearrangement joins TRBV9 to TRBJ2-5; weak D call: TRBD2 (5 bases). CDR3 length: 17 amino acids. The germline V and J ends were trimmed by 0 bases and 5 bases, with 20 bases remaining between them. CDR1 is SGDLS, CDR2 YYNGEE, per germline. DNA for the CDR3: TGTGCCAGCAGCGTAGAGGGCGGCTCAACCGGGGTGGAGACCCAGTACTTC. Protein product: CASSVEGGSTGVETQYF.

Here the CDR3 reads CSVELGGETQYF. In nucleotides, the CDR3 is TGCAGCGTTGAGCTCGGTGGGGAGACCCAGTACTTC. The chain couples TRBV29-1 to TRBJ2-5; D unclear. Between the trimmed V and J ends, which lost 3 bases and 5 bases, there was a span of 10 bases. This CDR3 spans 12 amino acids. From germline, CDR1 is SQVTM and CDR2 ANQGSEA.

CDR3 DNA: TGTGCCAGCAGTTTGGAGGGACTAGCGGGGGGCACAGATACGCAGTATTTT. As protein: CASSLEGLAGGTDTQYF. This rearrangement joins TRBV28 to TRBJ2-3; TRBD2 agrees at 14 bases. CDR1 is MDHEN, CDR2 SYDVKM, per germline. V lost 3 bases to trimming and J lost 1 base; unmatched junction nucleotides: 3. The CDR3 runs 17 residues.

The rearrangement links TRBV4-2 to TRBJ2-2; no firm D call. CDR1 is LGHNA, CDR2 YNFKEQ, per germline. The CDR3 is 16 residues long. Between the trimmed V and J ends, which lost 0 bases and 1 base, there was a span of 9 bases. In nucleotides, the CDR3 is TGTGCCAGCAGCCAAGACATGGCAAAGAACACCGGGGAGCTGTTTTTT. Translated: CASSQDMAKNTGELFF.

This rearrangement joins TRBV12-5 to TRBJ1-1; tentatively, D is TRBD1 (5 bases). The CDR3 spans 16 residues. In germline, CDR1 is LGHNT, CDR2 FRNRAP. V was trimmed by 0 bases and J by 6 bases, leaving 17 bases between them. The CDR3 here is CASGLVGGRRVAEAFF. The DNA for the CDR3 is TGTGCTAGTGGTTTGGTGGGGGGAAGGAGGGTCGCTGAAGCTTTCTTT.

The CDR3 DNA reads as TGTGCCAGCAGTGACAATGCGGGCAGACCTAAAGACGAGCAGTACTTC. It translates to CASSDNAGRPKDEQYF. V usage is TRBV6-4 and J usage is TRBJ2-7; possibly TRBD2 for D (5 bases). Trimming left V 2 bases short and J 5 bases short, with 19 bases between. Germline-derived CDR1 and CDR2 are MRHNA and SNTAGT. The CDR3 length is 16 residues.

This clone was found once. The chain links TRBV7-6 to TRBJ1-6; D unclear. Germline CDR1 SGHVS, CDR2 FNYEAQ. The V end lost 5 bases, the J end lost 6 bases, and 17 bases lay between the germline ends. There are 16 residues in the CDR3. The CDR3 DNA reads TGTGCCAGCAGCCCTGTGTCCGGGAATGGTAATTCACCCCTCCACTTT. Amino acid sequence: CASSPVSGNGNSPLHF.